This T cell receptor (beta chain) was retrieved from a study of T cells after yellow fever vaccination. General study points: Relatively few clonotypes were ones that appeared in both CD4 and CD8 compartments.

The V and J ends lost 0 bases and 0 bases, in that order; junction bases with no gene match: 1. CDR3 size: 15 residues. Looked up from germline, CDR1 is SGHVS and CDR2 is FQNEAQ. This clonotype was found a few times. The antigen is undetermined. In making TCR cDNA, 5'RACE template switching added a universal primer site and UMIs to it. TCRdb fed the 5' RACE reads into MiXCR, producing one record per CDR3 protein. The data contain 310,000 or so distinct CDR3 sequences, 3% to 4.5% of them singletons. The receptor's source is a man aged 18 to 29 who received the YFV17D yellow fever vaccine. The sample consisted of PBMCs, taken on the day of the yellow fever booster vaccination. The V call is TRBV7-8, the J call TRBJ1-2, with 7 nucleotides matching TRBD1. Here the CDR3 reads CASSLAGQSNYGYTF. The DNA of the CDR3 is TGTGCCAGCAGCTTAGCGGGACAGTCTAACTATGGCTACACCTTC. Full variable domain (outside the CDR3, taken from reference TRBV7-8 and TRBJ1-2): GAGVSQSPRYKVAKRGQDVALRCDPISGHVSLFWYQQALGQGPEFLTYFQNEAQLDKSGLPSDRFFAERPEGSVSTLKIQRTQQEDSAVYLCASSLAGQSNYGYTFGSGTRLTVV.